Below, 5 T cell receptor beta chains from the same sample are listed, as sequenced in a study of T cell responses to AZD1222 COVID-19 vaccine. Generated by immunoSEQ multiplex PCR, the TCRdb table keeps only in-frame clones and is missing some. The table has about 56,000 clones, approximately 85% seen once; the top ten hold roughly 16%. The sample was peripheral blood, taken on day 0 of AZD1222 vaccination. The receptors were sampled from an adult in good health.

This clone came up many times. This chain joins TRBV20-1 and TRBJ1-6; D is uncertain. Germline loops: CDR1 DFQATT, CDR2 SNEGSKA (reference sequence). The CDR3 is 11 amino acids. The V and J ends lost 2 bases and 6 bases respectively, with 2 bases between them. The CDR3 region is CSARLNSPLHF. CDR3 coding DNA: TGCAGTGCTAGACTTAATTCACCCCTCCACTTT.

In this sample, this clone turned up once. The rearrangement uses TRBV7-3 and TRBJ2-7; 7 bases agree with TRBD1. Unmatched junction bases numbered 6, after V lost 4 bases and J lost 6 bases. This CDR3 spans 13 amino acids. Germline V lookup: CDR1 SGHTA, CDR2 FQGTGA. This CDR3 reads CASSSGQMGEQYF. CDR3 bases: TGTGCCAGCAGCTCGGGACAGATGGGCGAGCAGTACTTC.

The J gene is TRBJ1-6, the V gene TRBV3-1 (or the pseudogene TRBV3-2), with 9 bases that match TRBD1. Germline V gene lookup returns CDR1 LGHDT and CDR2 YNNKEL (reference sequence). This CDR3 has 16 residues. With V trimmed by 3 bases and J by 8 bases, 8 bases remained unmatched. The CDR3 spells CASSHLQGAQDSPLHF. CDR3 coding DNA: TGTGCCAGCAGCCACCTACAGGGGGCGCAGGATTCACCCCTCCACTTT.

The chain has TRBV4-2 and TRBJ1-1; D remains unclear. V dropped 2 bases and J dropped 1 base, with 8 bases sitting between them. The CDR3 consists of 14 residues. Germline V gives CDR1 LGHNA, CDR2 YNFKEQ. This chain's CDR3 is CASSQPPENTEAFF. CDR3 DNA: TGTGCCAGCAGCCAACCCCCAGAGAACACTGAAGCTTTCTTT.

V and J are TRBV27 and TRBJ2-5; TRBD1 is a possible D gene (5 bases). The CDR3 length is 16 residues. Germline CDR1 reads MNHEY; CDR2 reads SMNVEV (reference sequence). Trimming cost V 4 bases and J 1 base, with 16 bases left between them. CDR3 loop: CASSSTLSTAQETQYF. CDR3 coding DNA: TGTGCCAGCAGTTCCACACTATCGACAGCCCAAGAGACCCAGTACTTC.